Presented here are 10 T cell receptor beta chains from one specimen sequenced in a study of T cells in women clearing cervical HPV infection. Assay used: immunoSEQ multiplex PCR; TCRdb lists only in-frame clones, some missing. Its listing shows fewer than 50,000 clones. Input material: blood buffy coat. The receptors were gathered from a woman aged 18 to 75 with a cervical HPV16 infection that either progressed to CIN3+ or cleared (not recorded which).

For this clone: The read ends 3 residues shy of where the CDR3 ends; the end is completed using the germline J gene. The chain links TRBV4-2 to TRBJ2-3; weak D call: TRBD2 (6 bases). Looked up from germline, CDR1 is LGHNA and CDR2 is YNFKEQ. There are 16 residues in the CDR3. V gave up 0 bases and J gave up 1 base, with 11 bases separating them. The DNA read from the CDR3 is TGTGCCAGCAGCCAAGAGGGGACTCCCCGCACAGATACG. It is translated as CASSQEGTPRTDT. The full CDR3 is CASSQEGTPRTDTQYF.

About this clone: The read ends 3 residues shy of where the CDR3 ends; the end is completed using the germline J gene. V gene TRBV7-9 combines with J gene TRBJ2-5, with a tentative D call TRBD1 (5 bases). With 5 bases removed from V and 2 bases from J, the gap between germline ends came to 12 bases. CDR1 and CDR2 (germline): SEHNR, FQNEAQ (reference sequence). The CDR3 is 14 residues long. CDR3 bases read: TGTGCCAGCAGCAAGATGACAGCGCAAGAGACC. It is translated as CASSKMTAQET. The whole CDR3 reads CASSKMTAQETQYF.

Turning to this clone: From the germline J gene comes the end of the CDR3, since the read stops 3 residues before it. The J gene is TRBJ2-2, the V gene TRBV12-3 or TRBV12-4; D is unresolved. V shed 6 bases and J shed 3 bases, with 11 bases lying between them. CDR3 length: 14 amino acids. CDR3 protein: CASSLGPDTGELFF. Partial CDR3 DNA: TGTGCCAGCAGCCTAGGTCCGGACACCGGGGAG.

As to this clone: The sequence runs out 3 residues before the end of the CDR3; the remainder is reconstructed from the germline J gene. The gene calls are TRBV5-1 and TRBJ1-3, with TRBD1 matching 8 bases. V lost 1 base, J lost 9 bases, and 9 bases stayed unmatched. This CDR3 region has 15 residues. Germline CDR1 SGHRS, CDR2 YFSETQ. The sequenced part of the CDR3 DNA is TGCGCCAGCAGCTTGACAGGGGGAGATACAGGCACC. Amino acid sequence: CASSLTGGDTGT. The entire CDR3 is CASSLTGGDTGTIYF.

About this clone: The CDR3 end falls 3 residues outside the read, so it is completed with the germline J gene. V is TRBV4-1 and J is TRBJ1-1, with D possibly being TRBD1 (6 bases). Trimming removed 2 bases at V and 0 bases at J, with 16 bases between. Germline-derived CDR1 and CDR2 are MGHRA and YSYEKL. CDR3 length: 17 amino acids. The CDR3 region is CASSQRFRGGMNTEAFF. The sequenced part of the CDR3 DNA is TGCGCCAGCAGCCAACGCTTCAGGGGAGGGATGAACACTGAA.

Worth noting for this clone: The DNA ends 3 residues before the CDR3 does, and the rest of the CDR3 is filled in from the germline J gene. V and J are TRBV2 and TRBJ1-2; no clear D. V lost 4 bases and J 3 bases, leaving 15 bases between the germline ends. The CDR3 covers 15 residues. Looked up from germline, CDR1 is SNHLY and CDR2 is FYNNEI. The DNA read from the CDR3 is TGTGCCAGCAGTGGAGGTGGAGCGGGGTACTATGGC. This translates into CASSGGGAGYYG. The CDR3 as a whole reads CASSGGGAGYYGYTF.

Worth noting for this clone: The read terminates 3 residues ahead of where the CDR3 ends, so the germline J gene completes it. J is TRBJ2-3 and V is TRBV7-8; D gene ambiguous. This CDR3 contains 12 residues. Between the trimmed V and J ends, which lost 6 bases and 1 base, there was a span of 5 bases. CDR1 SGHVS and CDR2 FQNEAQ come from the germline V gene. CDR3 sequence reads: CASRVGTDTQYF. The sequenced CDR3 bases are TGTGCCAGCAGGGTAGGCACAGATACG.

As to this clone: The CDR3 goes on 3 residues after the read ends, and that part is filled in from the germline J gene. The rearrangement joins TRBV20-1 to TRBJ2-1; TRBD2 agrees at 8 bases. Losses at the gene ends were 3 bases for V and 9 bases for J; bases not matched to a gene: 13. The CDR3 covers 15 residues. CDR1 and CDR2 from the germline V gene are DFQATT and SNEGSKA (reference sequence). CDR3 DNA, as far as it was read: TGCAGTGCTAGTCCCCCGGGACTAGTCTATCGTGAG. Amino acids: CSASPPGLVYRE. The entire CDR3 protein is CSASPPGLVYREQFF.

Turning to this clone: The missing CDR3 end, 3 residues past where the read stops, is filled in from the germline J gene. V and J are TRBV7-6 and TRBJ2-5; D is undetermined. CDR3 size: 15 residues. Germline lookup yields CDR1 SGHVS and CDR2 FNYEAQ. Trimming removed 1 base from V and 0 bases from J, with 9 bases in between. Incomplete CDR3 DNA: TGTGCCAGCAGCTTAGGACACCAGTACCAAGAGACC. Amino acids: CASSLGHQYQET. In full, the CDR3 is CASSLGHQYQETQYF. The full variable domain, with the rest looked up from reference TRBV7-6 and TRBJ2-5, is GAGVSQSPRYKVTKRGQDVALRCDPISGHVSLYWYRQALGQGPEFLTYFNYEAQQDKSGLPNDRFSAERPEGSISTLTIQRTEQRDSAMYRCASSLGHQYQETQYFGPGTRLLVL.

Comment on this clone: The observed sequence ends 3 residues before the CDR3 terminus, with the missing tail filled in from the germline J gene. V gene TRBV14 combines with J gene TRBJ2-3, with a tentative D call TRBD2 (6 bases). In germline, CDR1 is SGHDN, CDR2 FVKESK. The CDR3 totals 16 residues. V was shortened by 3 bases and J by 4 bases, with 17 bases between the two germline ends. Incomplete CDR3 DNA: TGTGCCAGCAGCCAGTTCCTAGCGCGAGTACCAGATACG. It is translated as CASSQFLARVPDT. The entire CDR3 sequence reads CASSQFLARVPDTQYF.